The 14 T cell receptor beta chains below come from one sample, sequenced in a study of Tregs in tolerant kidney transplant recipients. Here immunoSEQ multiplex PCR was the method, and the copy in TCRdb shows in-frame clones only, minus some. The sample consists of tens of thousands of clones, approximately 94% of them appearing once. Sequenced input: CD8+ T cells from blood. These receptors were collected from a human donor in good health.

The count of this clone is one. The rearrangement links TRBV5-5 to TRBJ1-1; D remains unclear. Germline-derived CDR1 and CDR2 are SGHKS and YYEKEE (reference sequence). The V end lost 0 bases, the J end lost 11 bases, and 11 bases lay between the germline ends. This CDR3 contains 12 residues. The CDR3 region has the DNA TGTGCCAGCAGCTTGGGGCTGATCGAGGCTTTCTTT. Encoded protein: CASSLGLIEAFF.

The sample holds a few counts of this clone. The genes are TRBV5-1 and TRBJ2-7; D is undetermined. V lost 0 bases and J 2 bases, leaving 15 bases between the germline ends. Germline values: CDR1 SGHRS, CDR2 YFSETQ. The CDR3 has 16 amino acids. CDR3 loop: CASSLVRLDGAYEQYF. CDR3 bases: TGCGCCAGCAGCTTGGTAAGGTTGGACGGAGCCTACGAGCAGTACTTC.

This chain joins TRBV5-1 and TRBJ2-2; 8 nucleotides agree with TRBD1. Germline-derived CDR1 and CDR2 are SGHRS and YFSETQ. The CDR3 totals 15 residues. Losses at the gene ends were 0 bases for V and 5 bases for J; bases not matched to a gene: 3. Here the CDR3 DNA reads TGCGCCAGCAGCTTGGAACAGGGGGAAACCGGGGAGCTGTTTTTT. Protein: CASSLEQGETGELFF.

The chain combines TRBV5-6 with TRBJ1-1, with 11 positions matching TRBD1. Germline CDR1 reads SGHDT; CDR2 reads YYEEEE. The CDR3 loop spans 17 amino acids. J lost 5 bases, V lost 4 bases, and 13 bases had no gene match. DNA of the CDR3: TGTGCCAGCAGCCCTGTGAGGGACAGGGGGATTTGGACTGAAGCTTTCTTT. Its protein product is CASSPVRDRGIWTEAFF.

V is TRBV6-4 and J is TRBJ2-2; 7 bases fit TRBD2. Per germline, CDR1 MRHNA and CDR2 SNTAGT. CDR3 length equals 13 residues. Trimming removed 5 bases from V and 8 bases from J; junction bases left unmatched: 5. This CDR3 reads CASSSGLEGELFF. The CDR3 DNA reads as TGTGCCAGCAGTTCTGGACTAGAAGGGGAGCTGTTTTTT.

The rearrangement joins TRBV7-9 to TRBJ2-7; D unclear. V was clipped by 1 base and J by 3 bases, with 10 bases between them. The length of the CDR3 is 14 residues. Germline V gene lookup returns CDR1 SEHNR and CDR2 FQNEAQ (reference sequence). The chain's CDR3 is CASSLVNSGYEQYF. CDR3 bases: TGTGCCAGCAGCTTAGTTAATTCCGGCTACGAGCAGTACTTC.

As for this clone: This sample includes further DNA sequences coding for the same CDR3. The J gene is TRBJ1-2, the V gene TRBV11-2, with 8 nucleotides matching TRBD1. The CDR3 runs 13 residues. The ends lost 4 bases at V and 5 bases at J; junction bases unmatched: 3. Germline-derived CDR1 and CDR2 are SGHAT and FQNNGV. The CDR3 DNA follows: TGTGCCAGCAGCTCCCAGGGGGCATATGGCTACACCTTC. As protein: CASSSQGAYGYTF.

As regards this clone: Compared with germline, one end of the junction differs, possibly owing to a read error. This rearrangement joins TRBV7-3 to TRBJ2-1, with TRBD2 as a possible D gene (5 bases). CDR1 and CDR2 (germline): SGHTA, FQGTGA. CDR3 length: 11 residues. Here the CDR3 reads CASSLTGVRLF. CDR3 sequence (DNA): TGTGCCAGCAGCTTAACCGGGGTAAGGCTCTTC.

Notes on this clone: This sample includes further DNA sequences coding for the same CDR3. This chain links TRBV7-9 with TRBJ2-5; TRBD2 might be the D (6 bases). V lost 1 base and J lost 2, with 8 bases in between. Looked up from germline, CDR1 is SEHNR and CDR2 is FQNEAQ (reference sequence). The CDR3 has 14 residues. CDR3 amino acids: CASSLGGVQETQYF. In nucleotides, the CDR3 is TGTGCCAGCAGCTTAGGGGGGGTTCAAGAGACCCAGTACTTC.

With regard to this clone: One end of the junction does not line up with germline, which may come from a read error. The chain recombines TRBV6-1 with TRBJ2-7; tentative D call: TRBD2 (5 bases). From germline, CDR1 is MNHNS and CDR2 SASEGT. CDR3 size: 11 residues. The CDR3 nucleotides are TGTGCCAGCAGTTCCGACTACGCGCAGTACTTC. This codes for CASSSDYAQYF.

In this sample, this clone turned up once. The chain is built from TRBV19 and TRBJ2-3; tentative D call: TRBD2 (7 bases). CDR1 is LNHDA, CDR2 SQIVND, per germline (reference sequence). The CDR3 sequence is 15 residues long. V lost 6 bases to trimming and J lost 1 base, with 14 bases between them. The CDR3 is CASRGASGGTDTQYF. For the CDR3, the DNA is TGTGCCAGTAGGGGGGCTAGCGGAGGCACAGATACGCAGTATTTT.

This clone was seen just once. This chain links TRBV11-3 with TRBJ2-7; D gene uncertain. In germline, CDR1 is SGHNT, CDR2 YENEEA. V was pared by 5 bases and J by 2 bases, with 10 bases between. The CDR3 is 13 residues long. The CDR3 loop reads CASSQGIPYEQYF. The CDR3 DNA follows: TGTGCCAGCAGCCAAGGTATACCCTACGAGCAGTACTTC. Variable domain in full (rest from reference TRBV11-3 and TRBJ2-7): EAGVVQSPRYKIIEKKQPVAFWCNPISGHNTLYWYLQNLGQGPELLIRYENEEAVDDSQLPKDRFSAERLKGVDSTLKIQPAELGDSAVYLCASSQGIPYEQYFGPGTRLTVT.

The CDR3 loop is CASSISTLLSSYEQYF. The CDR3 coding sequence is TGTGCCAGTAGTATATCAACCCTACTAAGCTCCTACGAGCAGTACTTC. This sequence joins TRBV19 and TRBJ2-7; D not resolved. The germline gives CDR1 LNHDA, CDR2 SQIVND (reference sequence). V lost 2 bases to trimming and J lost 0 bases, with 14 bases between them. The CDR3 is 16 residues long.

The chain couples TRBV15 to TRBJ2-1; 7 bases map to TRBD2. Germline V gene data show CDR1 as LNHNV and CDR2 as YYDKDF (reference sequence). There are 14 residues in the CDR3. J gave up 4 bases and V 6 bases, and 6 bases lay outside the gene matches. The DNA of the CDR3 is TGTGCCACCAGGGAGGGAGGGTCGTACAATGAGCAGTTCTTC. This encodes CATREGGSYNEQFF.